This T cell receptor (beta chain) was sequenced for a study of blood T cell repertoires in COVID-19. Some clones are missing from TCRdb's copy, which holds only in-frame ones; the method was immunoSEQ multiplex PCR. This table holds almost 200,000 clones, about four fifths found once. The V gene lost 1 base and the J gene lost 3 bases, with 16 bases spanning the gap. The CDR3 length is 16 residues. CDR1 and CDR2 (germline): LGHNA, YSLEER. Sequenced sample: peripheral blood. The J gene is TRBJ2-7, the V gene TRBV4-3; TRBD2 might be the D (6 bases). This TCR derives from a woman aged 40 to 55 with COVID-19, enrolled during active disease. The CDR3, as DNA: TGCGCCAGCAGCCAAGCGGGACTGCCTCTCATCTACGAGCAGTACTTC. This encodes CASSQAGLPLIYEQYF.